The T cell receptor beta chain under discussion was sequenced for a study of blood T cell repertoires in COVID-19. At the level of the study: The cDNA or gDNA used as material had been derived from T cells, B-cell-depleted T cells, or PBMCs.

Under the authors' procedure: Counts of nucleated cells, estimated from reference gene primer amplification, were obtained. Assay used: immunoSEQ multiplex PCR; TCRdb lists only in-frame clones, some missing. The V and J calls and clone size come from that table; D and trimming were worked out from the DNA. The table shows fewer than 200,000 clones, with approximately 86% occurring only once. The CDR3 runs 14 residues. Looked up from germline, CDR1 is MDHEN and CDR2 is SYDVKM. V lost 6 bases, J lost 9 bases, and 18 bases lay in between. The sequence derives from a woman between 55 and 75 years old with acute COVID-19. V and J are TRBV28 and TRBJ1-5; D is undetermined. The sample taken for sequencing was PBMCs or T cells enriched from blood (not recorded which). In DNA form, the CDR3 reads TGTGCCAGCAGACCCACGGGTGGTTATGCGCCCCAGCATTTT. Its translation: CASRPTGGYAPQHF. Based on the CDR3 plus reference TRBV28 and TRBJ1-5, the full variable domain is DVKVTQSSRYLVKRTGEKVFLECVQDMDHENMFWYRQDPGLGLRLIYFSYDVKMKEKGDIPEGYSVSREKKERFSLILESASTNQTSMYLCASRPTGGYAPQHFGDGTRLSIL.